The TCR beta chain under discussion was sequenced for a study of T cell repertoires and Cas9 in healthy adults (dated by TCRdb to the late 2010s). At the level of the whole study: Within the CD4 and CD8 compartments, the researchers characterized SpCas9-reactive T cells in terms of multi-effector potency, cytotoxicity and lineage determination. Preexisting T cell immunity against the Streptococcus pyogenes Cas9 nuclease (SpCas9) used in CRISPR gene editing was examined in the study.

What the work shows at the level of the full study, not this receptor alone: In vitro, the proliferation and function of SpCas9-reactive effector T cells were reported to be mitigated by SpCas9-reactive regulatory T cells.

Libraries came from the immunoSEQ multiplex PCR assay. The table was pulled from immuneACCESS by TCRdb, which kept in-frame rearrangements only. Such tables lose some clones; where checked, under half of the loss comes from unresolved V genes, and the rest has no known cause. For this sample there are 15,000 or so clones; 89% appear just once. The ten biggest clones cover around 2% of the sample. As encoded in the germline V gene, CDR1 is SGHRS while CDR2 is YFSETQ. The CDR3 measures 13 amino acids from cysteine to phenylalanine. The CDR3 DNA has 39 bases and is translated from base 1. V is pared back by 0 bases and J by 5 bases, with 6 bases lying between the germline termini. As regards this clone: Its specific antigen is unknown. There are no base qualities to consult, and no much larger clone falls within one base.

Donors were healthy humans. The receptor's source is a human donor in good health. Sequencing was done on a sample of Tregs (CD4+, CD25+, CD127-, CD137-, CD154-) from PBMCs; culture status not recorded. Rearrangement joined TRBV5-1 to TRBJ2-1; the D gene is unclear. The CDR3 loop reads CASSLDSNNEQFF. The DNA sequence follows: TGCGCCAGCAGCTTGGATTCTAACAATGAGCAGTTCTTC. This CDR3, with the reference TRBV5-1 and TRBJ2-1 proteins standing in past its ends, gives the full variable domain KAGVTQTPRYLIKTRGQQVTLSCSPISGHRSVSWYQQTPGQGLQFLFEYFSETQRNKGNFPGRFSGRQFSNSRSEMNVSTLELGDSALYLCASSLDSNNEQFFGPGTRLTVL.